The sequence of this TCR beta chain was determined in a study of T cells in Graves' hyperthyroidism and ophthalmopathy. Overall study results and limits: A 13 V-J model separated ophthalmopathy from stable hyperthyroidism. Blood shared most expanded thyroid clonotypes above 0.001.

TCR beta CDR3 region amplification was performed from RNA transcripts. The HTBI set primed first-round TCR CDR3 RT-PCR. TCRdb reprocessed the multiplex PCR reads via MiXCR and lists one record per CDR3 protein. The data show about 250,000 distinct CDR3 sequences, with almost 25% seen just once and around 32% held by the top ten. Worth noting for this clonotype: What it recognizes is unknown.

Diagnoses used clinical symptoms, serum thyroxine and TRAb, thyroid ultrasound and orbital computed tomography. The sample consisted of blood. This TCR derives from a woman in her forties with Graves' ophthalmopathy.

As DNA, the CDR3 is TGTGCCAGCAGACAGGACGGGAACGGGAATCAGCCCCAGCATTTT. Its translation: CASRQDGNGNQPQHF. The chain links TRBV6-2 or TRBV6-3 to TRBJ1-5; D is possibly TRBD1 (5 bases). CDR1 MNHEY and CDR2 SVGEGT come from the germline V gene. The CDR3 loop spans 15 amino acids. Trimming pared 6 bases from V and 4 bases from J, leaving 16 bases between.